This T cell receptor beta chain was retrieved from a study of blood T cells in healthy people across ages. Study observations and caveats: Relative to aged donors, long-lived donors carried more naive CD4+ cells and displayed higher diversity. Roughly linear declines in TCR beta diversity per million T cells occurred with age. It was found that TCR beta diversity correlated strongly with the percentage of naive T cells.

Together with a sample-barcoded 5' primer, a J-beta primer mix was included in a second PCR lasting about 7 to 12 cycles. All cDNA molecules were each tagged by a template-switch adaptor with 12 random nucleotides. TCRdb itself ran the 5' RACE reads through MiXCR, one entry per CDR3 protein. The sample lists around 850,000 distinct CDR3 sequences; around 36% were seen once. About this clonotype itself: Its specificity is unknown.

CDR1 DFQATT and CDR2 SNEGSKA come from the germline V gene (reference sequence). V was trimmed by 6 bases and J by 7 bases, leaving 25 bases between them. The CDR3 is 15 residues long. Sequencing was done on a sample of blood. The receptor comes from a man between 18 and 35 years old in good health. The chain carries TRBV20-1 and TRBJ2-7; D might be TRBD1 or TRBD2, each matching 5 bases. CDR3 sequence (DNA): TGCAGTGCGGATGGACCCGGGACCACCTACAATGAGCAGTACTTC. The encoded protein is CSADGPGTTYNEQYF.